The 28 T cell receptor beta chains below come from one sample, sequenced in a study of technical replicates of blood from a few donors. Clones were sequenced by immunoSEQ multiplex PCR, and TCRdb holds only the in-frame ones, with some missing. The sample shows thousands of clones, 91% of them seen only once. Input material: PBMCs. Receptors were obtained from a human donor in good health.

V is TRBV5-6 and J is TRBJ2-5, with 13 bases identical to TRBD2. The germline V gene has CDR1 SGHDT and CDR2 YYEEEE. The CDR3 sequence is 14 residues long. The CDR3 region has the DNA TGTGCTTCCGGACTAGCGGGAGTCGAGGAGACCCAGTACTTC. Protein sequence: CASGLAGVEETQYF.

The V and J genes are TRBV18 and TRBJ1-5, with 11 bases matching TRBD1. From germline, CDR1 is KGHSH and CDR2 LQKENI. This CDR3 is built from 16 residues. With 5 bases clipped from V and 1 base from J, the junction kept 4 bases outside the gene matches. The CDR3 loop is CASSSGQGGSNQPQHF. For the CDR3, the DNA is TGTGCCAGCTCATCGGGACAGGGGGGCAGCAATCAGCCCCAGCATTTT.

The chain has TRBV9 and TRBJ2-5; D gene unclear. CDR3 size: 15 residues. Germline loops: CDR1 SGDLS, CDR2 YYNGEE. Trimming cost V 2 bases and J 1 base, with 12 bases left between them. This CDR3 is CASSVRPSIQETQYF. Written as DNA, the CDR3 is TGTGCCAGCAGCGTCCGCCCTAGTATCCAAGAGACCCAGTACTTC. The whole variable domain, remainder taken from reference TRBV9 and TRBJ2-5, is DSGVTQTPKHLITATGQRVTLRCSPRSGDLSVYWYQQSLDQGLQFLIQYYNGEERAKGNILERFSAQQFPDLHSELNLSSLELGDSALYFCASSVRPSIQETQYFGPGTRLLVL.

Turning to this clone: At one end the junction does not follow the germline gene, possibly because of a read error. The gene calls are TRBV4-1 and TRBJ1-1, with TRBD1 as a possible D gene (6 bases). Looked up from germline, CDR1 is MGHRA and CDR2 is YSYEKL. This CDR3 contains 16 residues. CDR3 sequence: CASSEDRTAQDTEAFF. The CDR3, as DNA: TGCGCCAGCAGCGAAGACAGGACAGCTCAGGACACTGAAGCTTTCTTT.

This rearrangement joins TRBV25-1 to TRBJ1-2; TRBD1 might be the D (5 bases). Trimming took 5 bases from V and 3 from J, leaving 16 bases between them. The CDR3 runs to 15 residues. Germline V gene lookup returns CDR1 MGHDK and CDR2 SYGVNS. CDR3 in amino acids: CASSNTGPYDYGYTF. The CDR3 DNA reads TGTGCCAGCAGTAATACAGGCCCCTACGACTATGGCTACACCTTC.

The chain has TRBV5-1 and TRBJ2-1; tentatively, D is TRBD2 (6 bases). The CDR3 extends over 14 amino acids. The V end was cut by 4 bases, the J end by 5 bases, with 13 bases between. The germline V gene encodes CDR1 SGHRS and CDR2 YFSETQ. CDR3: CASSLPRGNNEQFF. The CDR3 nucleotides are TGCGCCAGCAGCCTACCCCGGGGGAACAATGAGCAGTTCTTC.

The J gene is TRBJ1-2, the V gene TRBV6-5, with a possible D match to TRBD1 (5 bases). The CDR3 has 14 amino acids. Trimming shortened V by 7 bases and J by 8 bases, and 20 bases separated the two germline ends. Germline V CDR1 and CDR2: MNHEY, SVGAGI. CDR3 in DNA: TGTGCCAGCATCTCACTCGGGGGGATGGAGGGCTACACCTTC. Amino acid sequence: CASISLGGMEGYTF.

The rearrangement uses TRBV5-1 and TRBJ1-4; no firm D call. Germline V gene lookup returns CDR1 SGHRS and CDR2 YFSETQ. The CDR3 loop spans 16 amino acids. Trimming took off 0 bases at V and 6 bases at J, with 15 bases between the two ends. CDR3 nucleotides: TGCGCCAGCAGCTTGGGCTCCGGGTCGGTGGATGAAAAACTGTTTTTT. This codes for CASSLGSGSVDEKLFF.

The chain couples TRBV4-2 to TRBJ1-4; tentatively, D is TRBD1 (6 bases). The germline V gene encodes CDR1 LGHNA and CDR2 YNFKEQ. The CDR3 is 17 residues long. The V gene lost 1 base and the J gene lost 2 bases, with 14 bases spanning the gap. For the CDR3, the DNA is TGTGCCAGCAGCCAAGTAGGGGGGGTGGTTACTAATGAAAAACTGTTTTTT. This gives the protein CASSQVGGVVTNEKLFF.

The chain combines TRBV19 with TRBJ1-1; no reliable D call. Germline assignment: CDR1 LNHDA and CDR2 SQIVND (reference sequence). CDR3 length equals 15 residues. The germline V and J ends were trimmed by 8 bases and 4 bases, with 20 bases remaining between them. The CDR3: CASLESIGRSTEAFF. The CDR3 bases are TGTGCCAGTCTGGAGTCAATTGGGAGGAGCACTGAAGCTTTCTTT.

The V call is TRBV13, the J call TRBJ2-1; the match to TRBD1 covers 10 bases. The germline V gene encodes CDR1 PRHDT and CDR2 FYEKMQ (reference sequence). V was clipped by 4 bases and J by 5 bases; unmatched bases: 8. The CDR3 is made up of 16 amino acids. The CDR3 nucleotides are TGTGCCAGCAGCTACTATCCGGGACAGGGGAACAATGAGCAGTTCTTC. Its protein product is CASSYYPGQGNNEQFF.

This clone occurred a few times. CDR3 residues: CASGGTMNTEAFF. Written as DNA, the CDR3 is TGTGCCAGCGGGGGGACCATGAACACTGAAGCTTTCTTT. V usage is TRBV2 and J usage is TRBJ1-1; D might be TRBD1 (5 bases). V was shortened by 8 bases and J by 0 bases, with 10 bases between the two germline ends. CDR3 size: 13 residues. CDR1 is SNHLY, CDR2 FYNNEI, per germline.

This clone was recorded once. The chain combines TRBV6-1 with TRBJ1-1; tentatively, D is TRBD1 (6 bases). CDR1 and CDR2 from the germline V gene are MNHNS and SASEGT. V lost 4 bases and J 4 bases, leaving 13 bases between the germline ends. This CDR3 contains 14 residues. CDR3 nucleotides: TGTGCCAGCAGTGCCCAAGGGGGTTTCACTGAAGCTTTCTTT. Translation: CASSAQGGFTEAFF.

J is TRBJ1-2 and V is TRBV6-1; 7 positions agree with TRBD1. CDR3 length equals 14 residues. The V and J ends lost 5 bases and 7 bases, in that order; junction bases with no gene match: 10. The germline V gene has CDR1 MNHNS and CDR2 SASEGT. The CDR3 region has the DNA TGTGCCAGCAGTACCACCACAGGGGAAGGTGGCTACACCTTC. Encoded protein: CASSTTTGEGGYTF.

This chain uses TRBV10-3 with TRBJ2-2, with 7 nucleotides matching TRBD1. The trim removed 6 bases at V and 0 bases at J, leaving 4 bases unmatched. The CDR3 loop spans 15 amino acids. Germline V lookup: CDR1 ENHRY, CDR2 SYGVKD. Written as DNA, the CDR3 is TGTGCCATCAGAACAGGGGCCACGAACACCGGGGAGCTGTTTTTT. Its translation is CAIRTGATNTGELFF.

The chain is built from TRBV6-1 and TRBJ2-1; the D gene is possibly TRBD2 (6 bases). In germline, CDR1 is MNHNS, CDR2 SASEGT. V lost 7 bases, J lost 2 bases, and 15 bases lay in between. The CDR3 contains 15 residues. The CDR3 region is CASKTGREPYNEQFF. Here the CDR3 DNA reads TGTGCCAGCAAGACGGGGCGGGAACCCTACAATGAGCAGTTCTTC.

The chain combines TRBV7-9 with TRBJ2-3, with 8 bases that match TRBD1. This CDR3 region has 16 residues. V trimming: 2 bases; J trimming: 0 bases; junction bases outside the gene matches: 4. Germline CDR1 is SEHNR and CDR2 is FQNEAQ (reference sequence). CDR3 DNA sequence: TGTGCCAGCAGCTTACGGACAGGGATTAGCACAGATACGCAGTATTTT. Protein product: CASSLRTGISTDTQYF.

The rearrangement uses TRBV7-8 and TRBJ2-5, with 11 nucleotides matching TRBD2. The CDR3 contains 16 residues. The V and J ends lost 1 base and 2 bases, in that order; junction bases with no gene match: 3. Germline assignment: CDR1 SGHVS and CDR2 FQNEAQ. Here the CDR3 DNA reads TGTGCCAGCAGCTTAGTACTAGCGGGAGTACAAGAGACCCAGTACTTC. It specifies CASSLVLAGVQETQYF.

In this sample, this clone turned up once. The genes are TRBV10-2 and TRBJ2-2; weak D call: TRBD2 (6 bases). CDR1 and CDR2 from the germline V gene are WSHSY and SAAADI. V dropped 3 bases and J dropped 6 bases, with 8 bases sitting between them. The CDR3 has 13 amino acids. The CDR3 sequence: CASSDTGAGELFF. The CDR3, as DNA: TGCGCCAGCAGTGATACGGGGGCCGGGGAGCTGTTTTTT.

The chain carries TRBV5-1 and TRBJ2-3; D remains ambiguous. Trimming removed 4 bases at V and 4 bases at J, with 7 bases between. Germline lookup yields CDR1 SGHRS and CDR2 YFSETQ. The CDR3 totals 12 residues. This CDR3 reads CASSEEADTQYF. DNA for the CDR3: TGCGCCAGCAGCGAGGAAGCAGATACGCAGTATTTT.

This rearrangement joins TRBV29-1 to TRBJ1-1; possibly TRBD1 for D (6 bases). V was clipped by 6 bases and J by 4 bases, with 15 bases between them. From germline, CDR1 is SQVTM and CDR2 ANQGSEA. The CDR3 runs 13 residues. CDR3 in DNA: TGCAGCGTCCTAGCGGGGGCCCCCACTGAAGCTTTCTTT. It yields the protein CSVLAGAPTEAFF.

The chain joins TRBV6-1 to TRBJ1-6; TRBD1 matches at 7 bases. The V gene end was trimmed by 0 bases and the J gene end by 9 bases; junction bases not matched to a gene: 8. The CDR3 length is 16 residues. Per the germline V gene, CDR1 is MNHNS and CDR2 is SASEGT. The CDR3 DNA reads TGTGCCAGCAGTGAAGCGGAGGGGGCTGGTGGTTCACCCCTCCACTTT. Residues: CASSEAEGAGGSPLHF.

V and J are TRBV7-9 and TRBJ2-3; possibly TRBD1 for D (5 bases). This CDR3 spans 16 amino acids. V shed 6 bases and J shed 2 bases, with 18 bases lying between them. Looked up from germline, CDR1 is SEHNR and CDR2 is FQNEAQ (reference sequence). CDR3 sequence: CASSPRSGLDTDTQYF. In DNA, the CDR3 is TGTGCCAGCAGTCCTAGATCAGGGCTTGACACAGATACGCAGTATTTT.

The J gene is TRBJ2-2, the V gene TRBV18; D perhaps matches TRBD1 (6 bases). The germline V and J ends were trimmed by 3 bases and 0 bases, with 8 bases remaining between them. Germline V lookup: CDR1 KGHSH, CDR2 LQKENI. The CDR3 sequence is 15 residues long. The CDR3 protein is CASSPGTSNTGELFF. DNA for the CDR3: TGTGCCAGCTCACCCGGGACATCGAACACCGGGGAGCTGTTTTTT.

This chain connects TRBV6-5 to TRBJ1-2; the match to TRBD1 covers 12 bases. This CDR3 spans 15 amino acids. CDR1 is MNHEY and CDR2 is SVGAGI in the germline V gene. V lost 6 bases, J lost 7 bases, and 9 bases stayed unmatched. Here the CDR3 DNA reads TGTGCCAGCAGGCCGGTTGGGACAGGGGGCGGTGGCTACACCTTC. Amino acid sequence: CASRPVGTGGGGYTF.

The chain uses TRBV7-9 and TRBJ2-1; TRBD1 matches 7 bases. Germline V CDR1 and CDR2: SEHNR, FQNEAQ (reference sequence). The CDR3 consists of 13 residues. J was trimmed by 6 bases and V by 6 bases; bases with no gene match: 5. CDR3 protein: CASRSTGANEQFF. The CDR3 DNA reads as TGTGCCAGCAGGTCTACAGGGGCCAATGAGCAGTTCTTC.

This clone occurred once. The chain recombines TRBV5-1 with TRBJ2-5; 9 nucleotides agree with TRBD1. The J segment lost 5 bases and the V segment lost 5 bases, leaving 13 bases of the junction unmatched. Per the germline V gene, CDR1 is SGHRS and CDR2 is YFSETQ. The CDR3 extends over 16 amino acids. CDR3 amino acids: CASSYPPGQGMETQYF. The CDR3 DNA reads TGCGCCAGCAGTTATCCCCCGGGACAGGGTATGGAGACCCAGTACTTC.

The CDR3 DNA reads TGTGCCAGCAGCTTGGGACTAGCGGACCAAGAGACCCAGTACTTC. This gives the protein CASSLGLADQETQYF. This chain connects TRBV5-6 to TRBJ2-5; 9 nucleotides agree with TRBD2. J was trimmed by 0 bases and V by 0 bases; bases with no gene match: 0. The CDR3 sequence is 15 residues long. The germline gives CDR1 SGHDT, CDR2 YYEEEE.